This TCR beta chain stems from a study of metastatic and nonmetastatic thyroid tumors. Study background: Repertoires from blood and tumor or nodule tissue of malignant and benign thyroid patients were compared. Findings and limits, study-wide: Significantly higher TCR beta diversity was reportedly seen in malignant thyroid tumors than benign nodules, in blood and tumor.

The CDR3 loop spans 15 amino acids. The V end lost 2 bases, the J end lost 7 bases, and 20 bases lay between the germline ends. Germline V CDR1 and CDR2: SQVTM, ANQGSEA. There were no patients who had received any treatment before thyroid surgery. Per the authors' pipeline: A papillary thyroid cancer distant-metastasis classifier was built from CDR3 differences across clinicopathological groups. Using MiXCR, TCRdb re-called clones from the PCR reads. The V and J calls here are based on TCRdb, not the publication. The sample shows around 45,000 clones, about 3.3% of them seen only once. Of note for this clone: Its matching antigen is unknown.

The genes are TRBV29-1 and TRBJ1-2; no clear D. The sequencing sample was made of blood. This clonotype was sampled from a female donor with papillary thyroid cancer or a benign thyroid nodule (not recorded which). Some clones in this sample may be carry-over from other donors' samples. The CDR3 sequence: CSVEYSLNGASGYTF. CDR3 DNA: TGCAGCGTTGAATATTCGTTGAACGGAGCCTCTGGCTACACCTTC.